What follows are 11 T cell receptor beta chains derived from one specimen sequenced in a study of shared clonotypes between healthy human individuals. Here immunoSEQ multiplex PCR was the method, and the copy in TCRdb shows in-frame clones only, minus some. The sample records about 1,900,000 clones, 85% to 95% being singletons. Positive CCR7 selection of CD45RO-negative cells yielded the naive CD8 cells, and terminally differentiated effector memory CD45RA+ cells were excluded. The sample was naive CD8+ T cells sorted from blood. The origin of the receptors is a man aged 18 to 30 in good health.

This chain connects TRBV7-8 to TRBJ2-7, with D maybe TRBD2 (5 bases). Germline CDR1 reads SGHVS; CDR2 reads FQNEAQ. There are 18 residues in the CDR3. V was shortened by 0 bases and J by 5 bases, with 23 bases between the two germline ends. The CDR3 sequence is CASSLALLGGYMKDEQYF. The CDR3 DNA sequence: TGTGCCAGCAGCTTAGCGCTACTCGGCGGGTACATGAAGGACGAGCAGTACTTC. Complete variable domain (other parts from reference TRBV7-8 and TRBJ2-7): GAGVSQSPRYKVAKRGQDVALRCDPISGHVSLFWYQQALGQGPEFLTYFQNEAQLDKSGLPSDRFFAERPEGSVSTLKIQRTQQEDSAVYLCASSLALLGGYMKDEQYFGPGTRLTVT.

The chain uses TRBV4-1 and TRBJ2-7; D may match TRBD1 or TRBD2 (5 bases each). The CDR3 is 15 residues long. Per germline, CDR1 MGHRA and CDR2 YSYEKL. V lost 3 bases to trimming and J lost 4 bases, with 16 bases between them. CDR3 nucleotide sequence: TGCGCCAGCAGCCACCGGGACCTACAAGCATACGAGCAGTACTTC. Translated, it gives CASSHRDLQAYEQYF.

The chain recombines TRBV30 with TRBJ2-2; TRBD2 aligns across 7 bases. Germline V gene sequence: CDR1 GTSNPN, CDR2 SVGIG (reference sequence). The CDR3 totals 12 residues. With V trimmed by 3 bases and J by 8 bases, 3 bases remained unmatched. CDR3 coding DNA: TGTGCCTGGAGACGGGGGGTAGGGGAGCTGTTTTTT. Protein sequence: CAWRRGVGELFF.

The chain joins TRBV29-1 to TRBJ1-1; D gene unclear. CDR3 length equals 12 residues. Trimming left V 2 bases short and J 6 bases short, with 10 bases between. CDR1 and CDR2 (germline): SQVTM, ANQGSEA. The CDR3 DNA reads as TGCAGCGTTGAACATGTAGGACCTGAAGCTTTCTTT. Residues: CSVEHVGPEAFF. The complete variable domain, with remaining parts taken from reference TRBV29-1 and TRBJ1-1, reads SAVISQKPSRDICQRGTSLTIQCQVDSQVTMMFWYRQQPGQSLTLIATANQGSEATYESGFVIDKFPISRPNLTFSTLTVSNMSPEDSSIYLCSVEHVGPEAFFGQGTRLTVV.

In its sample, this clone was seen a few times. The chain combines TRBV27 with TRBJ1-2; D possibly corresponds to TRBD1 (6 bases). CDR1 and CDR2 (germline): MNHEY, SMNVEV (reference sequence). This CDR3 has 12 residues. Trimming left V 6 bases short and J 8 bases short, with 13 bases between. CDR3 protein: CASSTQQGGYTF. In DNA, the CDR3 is TGTGCCAGCAGCACACAGCAGGGGGGCTACACCTTC.

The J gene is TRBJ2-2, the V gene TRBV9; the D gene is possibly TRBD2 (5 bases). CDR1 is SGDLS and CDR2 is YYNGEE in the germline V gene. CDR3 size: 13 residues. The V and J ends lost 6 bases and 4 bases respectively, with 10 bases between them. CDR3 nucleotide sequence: TGTGCCAGCAAGAGGGATGGCACCGGGGAGCTGTTTTTT. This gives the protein CASKRDGTGELFF.

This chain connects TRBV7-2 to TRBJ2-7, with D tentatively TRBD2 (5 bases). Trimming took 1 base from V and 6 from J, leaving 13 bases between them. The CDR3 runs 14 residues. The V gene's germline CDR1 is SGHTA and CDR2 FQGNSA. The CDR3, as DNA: TGTGCCAGCAGCTTAGTCGGGGTTGACGGCGAGCAGTACTTC. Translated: CASSLVGVDGEQYF.

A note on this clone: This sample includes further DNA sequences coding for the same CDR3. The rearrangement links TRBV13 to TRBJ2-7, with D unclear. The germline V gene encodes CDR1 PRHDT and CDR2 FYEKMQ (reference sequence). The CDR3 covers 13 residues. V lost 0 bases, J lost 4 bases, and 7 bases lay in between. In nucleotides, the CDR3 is TGTGCCAGCAGCTTAGGCCGAACGTACGAGCAGTACTTC. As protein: CASSLGRTYEQYF.

CDR3 region: CASSGLAGGVTDTQYF. CDR3 sequence (DNA): TGTGCCAGCAGCGGGTTAGCGGGGGGTGTGACAGATACGCAGTATTTT. The chain has TRBV7-9 and TRBJ2-3, with 10 positions matching TRBD2. The CDR3 sequence is 16 residues long. V was pared by 5 bases and J by 3 bases, with 8 bases of the junction left unmatched. Germline assignment: CDR1 SEHNR and CDR2 FQNEAQ (reference sequence).

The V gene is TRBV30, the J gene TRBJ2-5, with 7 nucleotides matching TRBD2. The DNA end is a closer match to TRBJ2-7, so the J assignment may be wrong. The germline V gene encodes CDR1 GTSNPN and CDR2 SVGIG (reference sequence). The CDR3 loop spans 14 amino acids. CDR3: CAWSVLARDYEQYF. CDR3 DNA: TGTGCCTGGAGTGTACTAGCGAGAGACTACGAGCAGTACTTC.

The CDR3 region has the DNA TGTGCCAGCAGCCAGGGACTAGCGGGGGACAATGAGCAGTTCTTC. Translated, it gives CASSQGLAGDNEQFF. The chain is built from TRBV28 and TRBJ2-1; 14 nucleotides align to TRBD2. CDR1 is MDHEN and CDR2 is SYDVKM in the germline V gene. V shed 6 bases and J 5 bases; nucleotides not matched to a gene: 3. The CDR3 covers 15 residues.